These T cell receptor beta chains were read from a single sample in a study of T cell repertoires in cytomegalovirus infection. TCRdb passed the reads through MiXCR, listing each CDR3 protein once. Counted here are roughly 920,000 distinct CDR3 sequences, roughly 30% occurring once; the ten biggest clones make up over 11%. These receptors have no known antigen. This material consisted of cultured CD8+ T cells from PBMCs, taken from culture after CMV antigen stimulation. The receptors stem from a human donor in good health (CMV status not recorded). Some clones in this sample may be carry-over from other donors' samples. Both conserved end residues are part of each CDR3. Each record gives: V gene, clone size, J gene, D gene, CDR3 protein, CDR3 DNA. A D gene is named only where the DNA matches it firmly. The size field is filled for only some rows; it gives once, few, many or a size class.

v_call: TRBV6-2/TRBV6-3; clone_size: NA; j_call: TRBJ1-5; d_call: NA; cdr3_aa: CASSYYRVNQPRHF; cdr3_nt: TGTGCCAGCAGTTACTACAGGGTTAATCAGCCCCGGCATTTT
v_call: TRBV10-3; clone_size: few; j_call: TRBJ2-6; d_call: TRBD1; cdr3_aa: CAISADRGPGANVLTF; cdr3_nt: TGTGCCATCAGTGCAGACAGGGGGCCTGGGGCCAACGTCCTGACTTTC
v_call: TRBV7-6; clone_size: many; j_call: TRBJ2-1; d_call: TRBD2; cdr3_aa: CASSPPGGRYNEQFF; cdr3_nt: TGTGCCAGCAGCCCCCCGGGGGGGAGATACAATGAGCAGTTCTTC
v_call: TRBV5-5; clone_size: NA; j_call: TRBJ2-2; d_call: NA; cdr3_aa: CASSTEDSPGELFF; cdr3_nt: TGTGCCAGCAGCACCGAGGACAGCCCCGGGGAGCTGTTTTTT
v_call: TRBV15; clone_size: NA; j_call: TRBJ2-1; d_call: TRBD1; cdr3_aa: CATSRAPPGQGSYNEQFF; cdr3_nt: TGTGCCACCAGCAGAGCTCCCCCGGGACAGGGGTCCTACAATGAGCAGTTCTTC
v_call: TRBV19; clone_size: once; j_call: TRBJ2-2; d_call: TRBD1; cdr3_aa: CASSIQGVGTGELFF; cdr3_nt: TGTGCCAGTAGTATCCAGGGGGTTGGGACCGGGGAGCTGTTTTTT
v_call: TRBV27; clone_size: few; j_call: TRBJ1-5; d_call: TRBD1; cdr3_aa: CASSAFRAGGNQPQHF; cdr3_nt: TGTGCCAGCAGCGCCTTCCGTGCAGGGGGAAATCAGCCCCAGCATTTT
v_call: TRBV6-5; clone_size: few; j_call: TRBJ2-5; d_call: TRBD1; cdr3_aa: CASRIGTGEGETQYF; cdr3_nt: TGTGCCAGCAGAATCGGGACAGGGGAGGGAGAGACCCAGTACTTC
v_call: TRBV3-1; clone_size: few; j_call: TRBJ2-6; d_call: NA; cdr3_aa: CASSLLQREKSSGANVLTF; cdr3_nt: TGTGCCAGCAGCCTTCTCCAACGGGAGAAGAGCTCTGGGGCCAACGTCCTGACTTTC
v_call: TRBV7-2; clone_size: NA; j_call: TRBJ2-1; d_call: TRBD2; cdr3_aa: CASPRKRGDLGEQFF; cdr3_nt: TGTGCCAGCCCCCGGAAGCGGGGGGACCTCGGAGAGCAGTTCTTC
v_call: TRBV9; clone_size: NA; j_call: TRBJ2-1; d_call: TRBD2; cdr3_aa: CASSVGGTSGGLLYNEQFF; cdr3_nt: TGTGCCAGCAGCGTAGGGGGGACTAGCGGGGGCCTTTTATACAATGAGCAGTTCTTC
v_call: TRBV6-5; clone_size: few; j_call: TRBJ2-7; d_call: NA; cdr3_aa: CASSYGAVFVQYF; cdr3_nt: TGTGCCAGCAGTTACGGGGCGGTCTTTGTTCAGTACTTC
v_call: TRBV12-3/TRBV12-4; clone_size: few; j_call: TRBJ2-3; d_call: NA; cdr3_aa: CASGLDTDTQYF; cdr3_nt: TGTGCCAGCGGGCTAGACACAGATACGCAGTATTTT
v_call: TRBV19; clone_size: NA; j_call: TRBJ2-5; d_call: NA; cdr3_aa: CASSIEVGAFQETQYF; cdr3_nt: TGTGCCAGTAGTATTGAGGTAGGGGCCTTCCAAGAGACCCAGTACTTC
v_call: TRBV18; clone_size: NA; j_call: TRBJ2-7; d_call: TRBD1; cdr3_aa: CASSPADRPSYEQYF; cdr3_nt: TGTGCCAGCTCACCCGCGGACAGGCCCTCCTACGAGCAGTACTTC
v_call: TRBV7-8; clone_size: NA; j_call: TRBJ2-1; d_call: NA; cdr3_aa: CASNPRGSYNEQFF; cdr3_nt: TGTGCCAGCAACCCTCGGGGGTCCTACAATGAGCAGTTCTTC
v_call: TRBV2; clone_size: NA; j_call: TRBJ1-2; d_call: NA; cdr3_aa: CASSYFFLVGVSPNYGYTF; cdr3_nt: TGTGCCAGCAGTTATTTTTTTTTAGTGGGGGTTTCCCCTAACTATGGCTACACCTTC
v_call: TRBV7-8; clone_size: few; j_call: TRBJ1-5; d_call: NA; cdr3_aa: CASSFWWSNQPQHF; cdr3_nt: TGTGCCAGCAGCTTTTGGTGGAGCAATCAGCCCCAGCATTTT
v_call: TRBV28; clone_size: NA; j_call: TRBJ2-5; d_call: TRBD2; cdr3_aa: CASSTIWTSRYQETQYF; cdr3_nt: TGTGCCAGCAGTACCATTTGGACTAGCCGGTACCAAGAGACCCAGTACTTC
v_call: TRBV6-5; clone_size: NA; j_call: TRBJ2-1; d_call: NA; cdr3_aa: CVANEQFF; cdr3_nt: TGTGTCGCGAATGAGCAGTTCTTC
v_call: TRBV27; clone_size: few; j_call: TRBJ1-1; d_call: TRBD1; cdr3_aa: CASSAYRGTEAFF; cdr3_nt: TGTGCCAGCAGTGCCTACAGGGGCACTGAAGCTTTCTTT
v_call: TRBV7-9; clone_size: few; j_call: TRBJ2-3; d_call: NA; cdr3_aa: CASSSMAGHRDDRIPDTQYF; cdr3_nt: TGTGCCAGCAGCTCAATGGCCGGGCACCGTGACGACCGTATTCCAGATACGCAGTATTTT
v_call: TRBV28; clone_size: NA; j_call: TRBJ2-1; d_call: NA; cdr3_aa: CASSFFSDLYNEQFF; cdr3_nt: TGTGCCAGCAGTTTTTTCTCTGATCTCTACAATGAGCAGTTCTTC
v_call: TRBV25-1; clone_size: NA; j_call: TRBJ2-2; d_call: NA; cdr3_aa: CASSASGYTGELFF; cdr3_nt: TGTGCCAGCAGTGCTTCAGGGTACACCGGGGAGCTGTTTTTT
v_call: TRBV7-9; clone_size: few; j_call: TRBJ2-1; d_call: TRBD2; cdr3_aa: CASSLAGRGDEQFF; cdr3_nt: TGTGCCAGCAGCCTAGCCGGCCGGGGGGATGAGCAGTTCTTC
v_call: TRBV6-5; clone_size: NA; j_call: TRBJ2-7; d_call: NA; cdr3_aa: CASSYGWQVPGPYEQYF; cdr3_nt: TGTGCCAGCAGTTACGGCTGGCAGGTCCCAGGTCCCTACGAGCAGTACTTC
v_call: TRBV7-8; clone_size: many; j_call: TRBJ1-2; d_call: NA; cdr3_aa: CASSSNPGAYGYTF; cdr3_nt: TGTGCCAGCAGCTCAAACCCGGGGGCCTATGGCTACACCTTC
v_call: TRBV15; clone_size: NA; j_call: TRBJ2-5; d_call: NA; cdr3_aa: CATSSLKYQETQYF; cdr3_nt: TGTGCCACCAGCAGCCTTAAGTACCAAGAGACCCAGTACTTC
v_call: TRBV15; clone_size: NA; j_call: TRBJ2-1; d_call: TRBD2; cdr3_aa: CATSRAGGALYNEQFF; cdr3_nt: TGTGCCACCAGCAGAGCCGGGGGGGCTTTGTACAATGAGCAGTTCTTC
v_call: TRBV11-2; clone_size: few; j_call: TRBJ1-3; d_call: NA; cdr3_aa: CASSPTTGTGNTIYF; cdr3_nt: TGTGCCAGCAGCCCGACGACAGGAACTGGAAACACCATATATTTT
v_call: TRBV7-9; clone_size: few; j_call: TRBJ2-6; d_call: NA; cdr3_aa: CASSLSKEDRYPGANVLTF; cdr3_nt: TGTGCCAGCAGCTTATCTAAGGAAGACAGATACCCTGGGGCCAACGTCCTGACTTTC
v_call: TRBV6-1; clone_size: NA; j_call: TRBJ2-3; d_call: TRBD2; cdr3_aa: CASSERLAGGGSTDTQYF; cdr3_nt: TGTGCCAGCAGTGAGAGGCTAGCGGGGGGGGGGAGCACAGATACGCAGTATTTT
v_call: TRBV19; clone_size: NA; j_call: TRBJ2-1; d_call: NA; cdr3_aa: CASSNQGSYNEQFF; cdr3_nt: TGTGCCAGTAGTAATCAGGGCTCCTACAATGAGCAGTTCTTC
v_call: TRBV5-8; clone_size: few; j_call: TRBJ2-1; d_call: NA; cdr3_aa: CASSFFPPGDFFGSMEQFF; cdr3_nt: TGTGCCAGCAGCTTTTTTCCACCCGGGGATTTTTTCGGGTCGATGGAGCAGTTCTTC
v_call: TRBV5-4; clone_size: few; j_call: TRBJ1-1; d_call: NA; cdr3_aa: CASSLESGGIAEAFF; cdr3_nt: TGTGCCAGCAGCTTGGAATCCGGGGGCATCGCTGAAGCTTTCTTT
v_call: TRBV25-1; clone_size: NA; j_call: TRBJ1-3; d_call: NA; cdr3_aa: CASSGGLVPFSGNTIYF; cdr3_nt: TGTGCCAGCAGTGGAGGGCTGGTACCCTTCTCTGGAAACACCATATATTTT
v_call: TRBV9; clone_size: few; j_call: TRBJ1-6; d_call: TRBD1; cdr3_aa: CASSKDRGRPNSPLHF; cdr3_nt: TGTGCCAGCAGCAAGGACAGGGGGAGACCTAATTCACCCCTCCACTTT
v_call: TRBV11-3; clone_size: NA; j_call: TRBJ2-7; d_call: NA; cdr3_aa: CTSSLGGDPGYEQYF; cdr3_nt: TGTACCAGCAGCTTGGGCGGGGATCCGGGCTACGAGCAGTACTTC
v_call: TRBV28; clone_size: NA; j_call: TRBJ2-2; d_call: NA; cdr3_aa: CASRYRAINTGELFF; cdr3_nt: TGTGCCAGCAGGTACAGGGCGATTAACACCGGGGAGCTGTTTTTT
v_call: TRBV6-6; clone_size: NA; j_call: TRBJ2-7; d_call: NA; cdr3_aa: CASSYSQDYEQYF; cdr3_nt: TGTGCCAGCAGTTACTCACAGGACTACGAGCAGTACTTC
v_call: TRBV12-5; clone_size: NA; j_call: TRBJ2-5; d_call: NA; cdr3_aa: CASAPEGEETQYF; cdr3_nt: TGTGCTAGTGCCCCCGAGGGGGAAGAGACCCAGTACTTC
v_call: TRBV25-1; clone_size: many; j_call: TRBJ2-1; d_call: TRBD1; cdr3_aa: CASSGQGGLRIRLDEQFF; cdr3_nt: TGTGCCAGCAGTGGACAGGGGGGACTCCGCATACGACTAGATGAGCAGTTCTTC
v_call: TRBV10-3; clone_size: NA; j_call: TRBJ1-2; d_call: NA; cdr3_aa: CAISETGSYGYTF; cdr3_nt: TGTGCCATCAGTGAGACAGGGAGCTATGGCTACACCTTC
v_call: TRBV7-3; clone_size: NA; j_call: TRBJ2-3; d_call: NA; cdr3_aa: CASSGHTSTDTQYF; cdr3_nt: TGTGCCAGCAGCGGCCACACTAGCACAGATACGCAGTATTTT
v_call: TRBV19; clone_size: few; j_call: TRBJ2-3; d_call: NA; cdr3_aa: CASSVTVPPDTQYF; cdr3_nt: TGTGCCAGTAGTGTGACAGTCCCACCGGATACGCAGTATTTT
v_call: TRBV7-6; clone_size: many; j_call: TRBJ2-7; d_call: NA; cdr3_aa: CASSLSETGGYEQYF; cdr3_nt: TGTGCCAGCAGCTTATCCGAGACAGGAGGCTACGAGCAGTACTTC
v_call: TRBV7-2; clone_size: many; j_call: TRBJ2-3; d_call: NA; cdr3_aa: CASSLYNPPQYF; cdr3_nt: TGTGCCAGCAGCTTATATAACCCACCGCAGTATTTT
v_call: TRBV27; clone_size: few; j_call: TRBJ1-2; d_call: TRBD1; cdr3_aa: CASSPGGQVFGYTF; cdr3_nt: TGTGCCAGCAGTCCGGGGGGACAGGTTTTTGGCTACACCTTC